This TCR beta chain was identified during a study of PD-L1 blockade in urothelial cancer (dated by TCRdb to the late 2010s). Context from the whole study: Every patient began therapy in 2014 and was given atezolizumab 1,200 mg intravenously every 3 weeks. About 85% of the 29 patients were males with bladder-origin urothelial cancer, and about two thirds of the roughly 30 reported a prior smoking history. Patients had an ECOG performance status of 0 or 1 and had received between 0 and 3 prior chemotherapy regimens. Blood samples were analyzed 3 weeks after the start of treatment (second dose) and 6 weeks after the start of treatment. Blood samples gave a median of about 150,000 T cells and 77,000 or so unique TCRs, with a median clonality of around 0.08. The study was an exploratory multi-omic analysis of somatic, immune and clinical correlates of response to PD-L1 blockade with atezolizumab in urothelial cancer. Pretreatment tumor samples, along with matched peripheral blood collected serially before and after atezolizumab treatment, underwent TCR sequencing. Durable clinical benefit was defined as progression-free survival longer than 6 months, and TCR features were also tested against progression-free and overall survival. In the same patients, whole exome sequencing and RNA sequencing of pretreatment tumors were performed in addition to TCR sequencing. Nine patients achieved durable clinical benefit and approximately 19 did not. Pretreatment blood TCR-seq was available for about 27 patients, at least one posttreatment blood collection was obtained for around 24 patients, and tumor TCR-seq was available for around 24 patients. Study-wide findings and limitations: Greater expansion of tumor-associated TCR clones in peripheral blood 3 weeks after the start of treatment was observed in patients with durable benefit (n ≈ 20, p = 0.022). Because of the small sample size (n ≈ 29) and the many exploratory analyses performed, the results are intended to be regarded as hypothesis-generating. A pretreatment peripheral blood TCR clonality below the median was linked to improved progression-free and overall survival.

The cohort included 25 to 30 patients with locally advanced or metastatic urothelial carcinoma who were treated at Memorial Sloan Kettering on a trial protocol. Peripheral blood mononuclear cells were collected pretreatment and during treatment, with between 1 and 8 total time points obtained per patient. The Qiagen DNeasy Blood extraction kit was used to purify genomic DNA from total PBMCs and tumor samples. PBMCs were collected pretreatment and during treatment, and were isolated and stored as previously described. Synthetic TCR analog templates were spiked into each PCR to estimate absolute template abundance from read counts. The immunoSEQ assay was used to amplify TCRbeta CDR3 regions from genomic DNA with bias-controlled V and J gene primers. Rearranged TCRbeta segments were sequenced at approximately 20X coverage. The original methods were these. Sequencing errors were corrected by clustering and CDR3s were annotated against IMGT to assign V, D and J genes. Downstream analyses used only productive TCRbeta rearrangements and left out out-of-frame or stop-codon sequences. Clonality was computed as one minus Shannon entropy normalized by the log of the number of unique productive sequences. Fisher's exact test with Benjamini-Hochberg correction, at a threshold of adjusted p below 0.01, was used to find clones that differed between time points or between blood and tumor. This immuneACCESS table, as held by TCRdb, lists in-frame sequences with V and J called but not all clones. Of the missing ones, under half trace to an unresolved V gene in checked studies; the others have no known cause. The V and J calls and clone size come from that table; D and trimming were worked out from the DNA. The sample includes 40,000 or so clones, with about four fifths observed a single time. Approximately 3.5% of the sample comes from the top ten.

On this clone itself: Its antigen remains unidentified. Base qualities are missing; no much larger clone stands one base away.

V lost 3 bases and J lost 6 bases, and the count of bases not matched to a germline gene is 5. The CDR3 numbers 14 residues from cysteine through phenylalanine. Of all the DNA, just the CDR3 is kept, 42 bases in frame from base 1. Via the germline V gene, CDR1 is MGHRA and CDR2 YSYEKL. The TCR sequence derives from a man between 65 and 85 years old with urothelial cancer. The source was PBMCs, collected around atezolizumab (anti-PD-L1) treatment. The sequence is built from TRBV4-1 and TRBJ1-5, with 7 bases in between that match TRBD1. The CDR3 in this case is CASSQYTGAQPQHF. The sequenced DNA is TGCGCCAGCAGCCAGTATACAGGGGCTCAGCCCCAGCATTTT.